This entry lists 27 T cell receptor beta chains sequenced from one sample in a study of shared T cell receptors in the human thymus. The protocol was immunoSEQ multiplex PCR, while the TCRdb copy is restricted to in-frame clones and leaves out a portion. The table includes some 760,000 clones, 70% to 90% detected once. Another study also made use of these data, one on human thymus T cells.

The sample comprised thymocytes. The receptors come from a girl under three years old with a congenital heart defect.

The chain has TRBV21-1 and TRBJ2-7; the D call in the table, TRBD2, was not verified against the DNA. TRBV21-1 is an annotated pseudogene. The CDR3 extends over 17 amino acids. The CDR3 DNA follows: TGTGCCAGCAGCAAACCCCCCGTGCGGGGGTTCCCCTACGAGCAGTACTTC. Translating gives CASSKPPVRGFPYEQYF.

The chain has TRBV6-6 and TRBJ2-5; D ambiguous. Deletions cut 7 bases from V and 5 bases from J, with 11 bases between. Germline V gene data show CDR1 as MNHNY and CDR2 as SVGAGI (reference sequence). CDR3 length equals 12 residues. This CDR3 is CASTLTPETQYF. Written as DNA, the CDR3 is TGTGCCAGCACTTTAACTCCGGAGACCCAGTACTTC.

DNA for the CDR3: TGTGCCAGCAGCCAAGAGACTAGCGGTTGGACAGATACGCAGTATTTT. Translated: CASSQETSGWTDTQYF. The V gene is TRBV4-2, the J gene TRBJ2-3; 9 positions match TRBD2. With 0 bases clipped from V and 3 bases from J, the junction kept 4 bases outside the gene matches. The CDR3 has 16 amino acids. Looked up from germline, CDR1 is LGHNA and CDR2 is YNFKEQ.

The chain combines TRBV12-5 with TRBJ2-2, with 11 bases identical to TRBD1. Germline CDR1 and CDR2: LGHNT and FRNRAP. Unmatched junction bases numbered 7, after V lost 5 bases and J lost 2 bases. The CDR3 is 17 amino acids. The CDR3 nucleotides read TGTGCTAGTGGTGCCCGGACAGGGGGCAAAAACACCGGGGAGCTGTTTTTT. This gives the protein CASGARTGGKNTGELFF.

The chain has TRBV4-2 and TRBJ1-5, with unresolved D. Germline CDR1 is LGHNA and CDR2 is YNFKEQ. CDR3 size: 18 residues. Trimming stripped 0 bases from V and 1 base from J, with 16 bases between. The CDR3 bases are TGTGCCAGCAGCCAAGATCGCGGGTTCCTGCCAAGCAATCAGCCCCAGCATTTT. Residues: CASSQDRGFLPSNQPQHF.

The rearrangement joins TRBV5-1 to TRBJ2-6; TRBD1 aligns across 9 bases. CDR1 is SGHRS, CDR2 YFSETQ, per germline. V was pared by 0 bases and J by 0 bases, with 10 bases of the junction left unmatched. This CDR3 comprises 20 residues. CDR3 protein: CASSLETGGASFSGANVLTF. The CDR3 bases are TGCGCCAGCAGCTTGGAGACAGGGGGTGCTTCGTTCTCTGGGGCCAACGTCCTGACTTTC.

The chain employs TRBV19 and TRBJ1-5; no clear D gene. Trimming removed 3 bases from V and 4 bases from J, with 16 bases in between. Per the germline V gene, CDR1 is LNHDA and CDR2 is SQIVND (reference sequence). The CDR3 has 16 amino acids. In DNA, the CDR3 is TGTGCCAGTAGTATTGACCTCTTTGAGGGTAATCAGCCCCAGCATTTT. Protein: CASSIDLFEGNQPQHF.

CDR3 loop: CASSQGWASGGAEYEQFF. CDR3 nucleotides: TGTGCCAGCAGCCAAGGTTGGGCCAGCGGGGGGGCCGAATATGAGCAGTTCTTC. This sequence joins TRBV4-2 and TRBJ2-1, with 10 bases fitting TRBD2. Germline V gene sequence: CDR1 LGHNA, CDR2 YNFKEQ. Trimming at V came to 1 base and at J to 8 bases, leaving 14 bases not matched to a gene. This CDR3 has 18 residues.

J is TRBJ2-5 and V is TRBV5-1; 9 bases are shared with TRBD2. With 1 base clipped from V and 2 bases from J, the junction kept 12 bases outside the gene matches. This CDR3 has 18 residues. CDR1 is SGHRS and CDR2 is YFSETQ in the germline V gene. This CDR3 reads CASSLLDGLAGTQETQYF. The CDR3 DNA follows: TGCGCCAGCAGCTTGCTCGATGGCCTAGCGGGGACTCAAGAGACCCAGTACTTC.

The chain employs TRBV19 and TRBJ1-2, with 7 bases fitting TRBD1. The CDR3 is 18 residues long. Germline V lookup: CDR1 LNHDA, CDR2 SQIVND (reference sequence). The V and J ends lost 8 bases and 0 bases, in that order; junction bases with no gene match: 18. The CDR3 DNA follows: TGTGCCAGTTCGGCGGTTGGGACAGCCCGACTCACTAACTATGGCTACACCTTC. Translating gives CASSAVGTARLTNYGYTF.

Here the CDR3 DNA reads TGTGCCAGCAGCTCTAGCGGGGGGGCCACAGATACGCAGTATTTT. Its protein is CASSSSGGATDTQYF. V and J are TRBV28 and TRBJ2-3; 12 bases match TRBD2. The V segment lost 6 bases and the J segment 2 bases; nucleotides outside the gene matches: 3. The CDR3 length is 15 residues. Germline V lookup: CDR1 MDHEN, CDR2 SYDVKM. Complete variable domain (other parts from reference TRBV28 and TRBJ2-3): DVKVTQSSRYLVKRTGEKVFLECVQDMDHENMFWYRQDPGLGLRLIYFSYDVKMKEKGDIPEGYSVSREKKERFSLILESASTNQTSMYLCASSSSGGATDTQYFGPGTRLTVL.

CDR3: CASAQTSGDSYEQYF. CDR3 in DNA: TGTGCCAGCGCCCAGACTAGCGGGGACTCCTACGAGCAGTACTTC. The chain links TRBV27 to TRBJ2-7; 11 nucleotides match TRBD2. The V and J ends lost 8 bases and 0 bases, in that order; junction bases with no gene match: 6. This CDR3 contains 15 residues. Germline V gives CDR1 MNHEY, CDR2 SMNVEV (reference sequence).

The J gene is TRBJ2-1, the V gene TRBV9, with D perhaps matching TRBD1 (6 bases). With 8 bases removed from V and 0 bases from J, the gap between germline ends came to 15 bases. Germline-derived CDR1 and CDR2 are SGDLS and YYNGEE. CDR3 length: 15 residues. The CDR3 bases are TGTGCCAGTTCCCCCCCGGACAGCTCCTACAATGAGCAGTTCTTC. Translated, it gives CASSPPDSSYNEQFF.

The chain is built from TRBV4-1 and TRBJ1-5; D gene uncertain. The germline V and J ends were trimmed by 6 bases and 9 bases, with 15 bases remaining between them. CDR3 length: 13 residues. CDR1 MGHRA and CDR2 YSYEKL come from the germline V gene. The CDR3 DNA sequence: TGCGCCAGCAGTCCTGACATCCCTATGCCCCAGCATTTT. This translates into CASSPDIPMPQHF.

CDR3 sequence reads: CASGESSYNEQFF. CDR3 bases: TGTGCCAGTGGGGAGTCCTCCTACAATGAGCAGTTCTTC. The chain recombines TRBV6-5 with TRBJ2-1; D possibly corresponds to TRBD2 (5 bases). Trimming shortened V by 9 bases and J by 0 bases, and 9 bases separated the two germline ends. Germline V gene data show CDR1 as MNHEY and CDR2 as SVGAGI. The CDR3 is 13 amino acids.

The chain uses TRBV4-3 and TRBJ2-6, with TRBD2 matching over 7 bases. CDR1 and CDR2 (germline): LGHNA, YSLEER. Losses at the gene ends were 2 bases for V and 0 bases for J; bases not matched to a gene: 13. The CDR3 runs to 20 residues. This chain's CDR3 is CASSQMGVGGGVSGANVLTF. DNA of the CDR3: TGCGCCAGCAGCCAAATGGGGGTGGGGGGGGGAGTCTCTGGGGCCAACGTCCTGACTTTC.

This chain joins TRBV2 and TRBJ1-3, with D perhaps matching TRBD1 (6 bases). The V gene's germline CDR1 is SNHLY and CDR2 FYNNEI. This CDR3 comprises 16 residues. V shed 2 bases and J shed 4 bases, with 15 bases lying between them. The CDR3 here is CASSELQGSSGNTIYF. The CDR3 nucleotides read TGTGCCAGCAGTGAACTACAGGGCTCGTCAGGAAACACCATATATTTT. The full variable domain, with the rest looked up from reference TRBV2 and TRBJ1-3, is EPEVTQTPSHQVTQMGQEVILRCVPISNHLYFYWYRQILGQKVEFLVSFYNNEISEKSEIFDDQFSVERPDGSNFTLKIRSTKLEDSAMYFCASSELQGSSGNTIYFGEGSWLTVV.

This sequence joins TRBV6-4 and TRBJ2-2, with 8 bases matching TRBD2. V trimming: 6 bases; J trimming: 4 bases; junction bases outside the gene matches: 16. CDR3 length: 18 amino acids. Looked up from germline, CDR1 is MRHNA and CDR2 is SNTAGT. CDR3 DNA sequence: TGTGCCAGCAGCCAAGCGGGACTAGGTCAATTCCGCACCGGGGAGCTGTTTTTT. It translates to CASSQAGLGQFRTGELFF.

CDR3 amino acids: CASSLRQGDTYEQYF. The CDR3 DNA follows: TGCGCCAGCAGCTTGCGGCAGGGGGATACCTACGAGCAGTACTTC. V usage is TRBV5-1 and J usage is TRBJ2-7, with 7 bases lining up with TRBD1. V lost 1 base to trimming and J lost 2 bases; unmatched junction nucleotides: 6. Germline CDR1 and CDR2: SGHRS and YFSETQ. This CDR3 region has 15 residues.

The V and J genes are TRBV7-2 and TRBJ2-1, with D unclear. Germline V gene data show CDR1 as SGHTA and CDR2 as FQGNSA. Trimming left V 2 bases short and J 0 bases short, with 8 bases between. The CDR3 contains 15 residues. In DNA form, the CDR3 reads TGTGCCAGCAGCTTACAGTGGAGCTCCTACAATGAGCAGTTCTTC. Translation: CASSLQWSSYNEQFF.

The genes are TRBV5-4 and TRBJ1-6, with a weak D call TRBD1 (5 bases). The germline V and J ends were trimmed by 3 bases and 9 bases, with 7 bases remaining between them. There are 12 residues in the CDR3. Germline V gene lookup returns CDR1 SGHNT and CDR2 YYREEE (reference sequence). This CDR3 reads CASSYGGSPLHF. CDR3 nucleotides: TGTGCCAGCAGCTACGGGGGTTCACCCCTCCACTTT.

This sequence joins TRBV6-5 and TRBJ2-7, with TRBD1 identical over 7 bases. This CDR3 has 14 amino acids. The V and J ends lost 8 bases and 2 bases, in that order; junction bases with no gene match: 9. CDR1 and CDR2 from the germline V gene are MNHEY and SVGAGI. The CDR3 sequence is CASGQRDRTYEQYF. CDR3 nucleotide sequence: TGTGCCAGCGGCCAAAGGGACAGAACCTACGAGCAGTACTTC.

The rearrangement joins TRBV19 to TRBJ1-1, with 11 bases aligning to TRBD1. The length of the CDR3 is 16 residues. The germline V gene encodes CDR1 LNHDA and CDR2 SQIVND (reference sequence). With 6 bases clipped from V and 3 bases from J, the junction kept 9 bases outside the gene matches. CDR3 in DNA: TGTGCCAGTAGACGCGGACAGGGGGCATCGGACACTGAAGCTTTCTTT. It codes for CASRRGQGASDTEAFF.

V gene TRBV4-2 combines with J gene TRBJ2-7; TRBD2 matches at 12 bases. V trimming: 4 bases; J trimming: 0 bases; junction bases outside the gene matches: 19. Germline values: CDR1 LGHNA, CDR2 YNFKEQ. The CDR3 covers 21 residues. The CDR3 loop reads CASSPIETPASGGALSYEQYF. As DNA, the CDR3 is TGTGCCAGCAGCCCCATTGAAACACCCGCTAGCGGGGGGGCCCTCTCCTACGAGCAGTACTTC.

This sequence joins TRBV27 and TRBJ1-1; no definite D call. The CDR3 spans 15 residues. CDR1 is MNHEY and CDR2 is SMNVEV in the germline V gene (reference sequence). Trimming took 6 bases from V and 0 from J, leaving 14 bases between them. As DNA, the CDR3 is TGTGCCAGCAGACCAGCCAGCGGGATGAACACTGAAGCTTTCTTT. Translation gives CASRPASGMNTEAFF.

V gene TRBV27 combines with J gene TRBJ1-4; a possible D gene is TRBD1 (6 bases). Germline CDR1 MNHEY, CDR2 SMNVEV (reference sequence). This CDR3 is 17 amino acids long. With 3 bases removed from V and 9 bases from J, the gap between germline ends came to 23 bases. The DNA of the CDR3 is TGTGCCAGCAGTTTGGGAGCCCCGACAGCTAGGGGGAAAAAACTGTTTTTT. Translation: CASSLGAPTARGKKLFF.

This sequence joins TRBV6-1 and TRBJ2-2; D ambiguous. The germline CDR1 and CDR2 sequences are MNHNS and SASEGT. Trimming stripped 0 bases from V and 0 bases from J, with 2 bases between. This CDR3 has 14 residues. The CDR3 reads CASSEASNTGELFF. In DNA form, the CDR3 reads TGTGCCAGCAGTGAAGCCTCGAACACCGGGGAGCTGTTTTTT.